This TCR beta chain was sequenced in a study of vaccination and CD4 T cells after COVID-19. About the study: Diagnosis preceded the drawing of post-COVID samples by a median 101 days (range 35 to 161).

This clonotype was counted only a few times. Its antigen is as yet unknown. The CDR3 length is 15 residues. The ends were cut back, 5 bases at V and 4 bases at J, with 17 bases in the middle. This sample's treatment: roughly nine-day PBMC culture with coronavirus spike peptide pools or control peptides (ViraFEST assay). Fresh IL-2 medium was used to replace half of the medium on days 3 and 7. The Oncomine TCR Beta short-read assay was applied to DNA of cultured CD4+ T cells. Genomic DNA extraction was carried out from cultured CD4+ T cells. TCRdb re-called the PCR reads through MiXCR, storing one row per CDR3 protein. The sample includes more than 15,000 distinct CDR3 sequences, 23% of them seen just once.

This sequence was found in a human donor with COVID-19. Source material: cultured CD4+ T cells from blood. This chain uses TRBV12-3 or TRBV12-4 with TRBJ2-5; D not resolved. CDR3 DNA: TGTGCCAGCAGTCCTCGACTGGGAACCCCAGAGACCCAGTACTTC. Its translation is CASSPRLGTPETQYF.